Included here is one T cell receptor (beta chain) sequence, with context. Its antigen remains unidentified. TCRdb's copy holds only in-frame clones and misses some; the assay was immunoSEQ multiplex PCR. The data show about 670,000 clones, around 72% seen once. The sample is drawn from a study of shared clonotypes between healthy human individuals. About the study: Three plates each covered CD4 naive and memory; CD8 naive two, CD8 memory one. Whole-study findings and limits: In having few donors, the study represented limited genetic and exposure-history diversity.

Per the germline V gene, CDR1 is SGHKS and CDR2 is YYEKEE (reference sequence). V lost 4 bases to trimming and J lost 7 bases, with 17 bases between them. The CDR3 length is 14 residues. The J gene is TRBJ1-1, the V gene TRBV5-5; D may be TRBD1 (5 bases). The source is a woman between 25 and 40 years old in good health. Sequencing was performed on memory CD4+ T cells sorted from blood. Specified subset: CD45RA-negative fraction. The CDR3 sequence: CASSRALGRDEAFF. The CDR3 nucleotides read TGTGCCAGCAGCCGGGCCCTGGGGCGGGATGAAGCTTTCTTT. The full variable domain, rest sourced from reference TRBV5-5 and TRBJ1-1, is DAGVTQSPTHLIKTRGQQVTLRCSPISGHKSVSWYQQVLGQGPQFIFQYYEKEERGRGNFPDRFSARQFPNYSSELNVNALLLGDSALYLCASSRALGRDEAFFGQGTRLTVV.